Listed below are T cell receptor beta chains from one sample, sequenced in a study of T cell responses to AZD1222 COVID-19 vaccine. Using immunoSEQ multiplex PCR, the repertoire was profiled, and TCRdb retains in-frame clones only, with some absent. This table has fewer than 100,000 clones, around 83% appearing once. Here the sequenced sample was peripheral blood, taken on day 0 of AZD1222 vaccination. These receptors originate from an adult in good health. CDR3s include the opening cysteine and the closing phenylalanine or tryptophan. A D gene is named only where the DNA matches it firmly. Size is omitted from some rows. Given values are once, few, many or a class for expanded clones.

j_call: TRBJ1-2
v_call: TRBV10-3
cdr3_length: 13
d_call: NA
clone_size: NA
cdr3_aa: CAISESGENGYTF
cdr3_nt: TGTGCCATCAGTGAGTCGGGGGAAAACGGCTACACCTTC

j_call: TRBJ1-4
v_call: TRBV5-1
cdr3_length: 13
d_call: NA
clone_size: NA
cdr3_aa: CASSLSTNEKLFF
cdr3_nt: TGCGCCAGCAGCTTGTCAACTAATGAAAAACTGTTTTTT

j_call: TRBJ1-2
v_call: TRBV6-6
cdr3_length: 13
d_call: TRBD1
clone_size: NA
cdr3_aa: CASNLQGARGYTF
cdr3_nt: TGTGCCAGCAACCTACAGGGGGCGCGGGGCTACACCTTC

j_call: TRBJ2-7
v_call: TRBV6-2/TRBV6-3
cdr3_length: 14
d_call: NA
clone_size: NA
cdr3_aa: CASSFTTTGYEQYF
cdr3_nt: TGTGCCAGCAGTTTTACAACTACAGGGTACGAGCAGTACTTC

j_call: TRBJ1-1
v_call: TRBV28
cdr3_length: 15
d_call: NA
clone_size: once
cdr3_aa: CASSSSGHLNTEAFF
cdr3_nt: TGTGCCAGCAGTTCCTCGGGTCACCTGAACACTGAAGCTTTCTTT

j_call: TRBJ1-5
v_call: TRBV7-9
cdr3_length: 15
d_call: NA
clone_size: NA
cdr3_aa: CASSSPGGGNQPQHF
cdr3_nt: TGTGCCAGCAGCTCCCCGGGGGGTGGCAATCAGCCCCAGCATTTT

j_call: TRBJ2-3
v_call: TRBV6-6
cdr3_length: 14
d_call: NA
clone_size: NA
cdr3_aa: CASSYIHPTDTQYF
cdr3_nt: TGTGCCAGCAGTTATATACACCCCACAGATACGCAGTATTTT

j_call: TRBJ1-6
v_call: TRBV9
cdr3_length: 16
d_call: NA
clone_size: NA
cdr3_aa: CASSVGSVRLNSPLHF
cdr3_nt: TGTGCCAGCAGCGTAGGTTCAGTACGTCTAAATTCACCCCTCCACTTT

j_call: TRBJ2-3
v_call: TRBV11-2
cdr3_length: 13
d_call: TRBD1
clone_size: NA
cdr3_aa: CASSQFGQGTQYF
cdr3_nt: TGTGCCAGCAGTCAGTTCGGACAGGGAACGCAGTATTTT

j_call: TRBJ1-1
v_call: TRBV25-1
cdr3_length: 15
d_call: NA
clone_size: NA
cdr3_aa: CASSPAEAQNTEAFF
cdr3_nt: TGTGCCAGCAGTCCCGCGGAAGCGCAAAACACTGAAGCTTTCTTT

j_call: TRBJ1-6
v_call: TRBV6-5
cdr3_length: 15
d_call: NA
clone_size: NA
cdr3_aa: CASSYGGAGNSPLHF
cdr3_nt: TGTGCCAGCAGTTACGGGGGGGCTGGTAATTCACCCCTCCACTTT

j_call: TRBJ1-1
v_call: TRBV27
cdr3_length: 13
d_call: NA
clone_size: NA
cdr3_aa: CASSFSGFTEAFF
cdr3_nt: TGTGCCAGCAGTTTCTCAGGGTTCACTGAAGCTTTCTTT

j_call: TRBJ1-2
v_call: TRBV7-2
cdr3_length: 16
d_call: TRBD1
clone_size: few
cdr3_aa: CASSLARDRVNYGYTF
cdr3_nt: TGTGCCAGCAGCTTAGCGCGGGACAGGGTAAACTATGGCTACACCTTC

j_call: TRBJ2-3
v_call: TRBV5-1
cdr3_length: 14
d_call: TRBD2
clone_size: NA
cdr3_aa: CASSLRGGPDTQYF
cdr3_nt: TGCGCCAGCAGCTTACGGGGGGGCCCCGATACGCAGTATTTT

j_call: TRBJ1-4
v_call: TRBV5-6
cdr3_length: 14
d_call: NA
clone_size: NA
cdr3_aa: CASSSDQEGEKLFF
cdr3_nt: TGTGCCAGCAGCTCGGACCAGGAGGGTGAAAAACTGTTTTTT

j_call: TRBJ2-5
v_call: TRBV7-9
cdr3_length: 16
d_call: NA
clone_size: NA
cdr3_aa: CASSLRENFPGKTQYF
cdr3_nt: TGTGCCAGCAGCTTAAGAGAAAACTTCCCCGGAAAGACCCAGTACTTC

j_call: TRBJ1-5
v_call: TRBV6-5
cdr3_length: 15
d_call: NA
clone_size: NA
cdr3_aa: CASTDGPYSNQPQHF
cdr3_nt: TGTGCCAGCACCGATGGTCCTTATAGCAATCAGCCCCAGCATTTT

j_call: TRBJ2-7
v_call: TRBV5-1
cdr3_length: 13
d_call: NA
clone_size: NA
cdr3_aa: CASSLVAGKMEYF
cdr3_nt: TGCGCCAGCAGCTTGGTTGCAGGGAAAATGGAGTACTTC

j_call: TRBJ1-2
v_call: TRBV28
cdr3_length: 12
d_call: NA
clone_size: NA
cdr3_aa: CASSPWGDGYTF
cdr3_nt: TGTGCCAGCAGTCCATGGGGGGATGGCTACACCTTC

j_call: TRBJ2-4
v_call: TRBV27
cdr3_length: 15
d_call: TRBD2
clone_size: NA
cdr3_aa: CASSLSGAGRDIQYF
cdr3_nt: TGTGCCAGCAGTTTATCCGGGGCAGGGAGGGACATTCAGTACTTC

j_call: TRBJ1-1
v_call: TRBV6-5
cdr3_length: 14
d_call: NA
clone_size: NA
cdr3_aa: CASSIKQGVTEAFF
cdr3_nt: TGTGCCAGCAGTATTAAACAGGGTGTCACTGAAGCTTTCTTT

j_call: TRBJ2-7
v_call: TRBV4-2
cdr3_length: 13
d_call: NA
clone_size: NA
cdr3_aa: CASSQDLPYEQYF
cdr3_nt: TGTGCCAGCAGCCAAGACTTGCCCTACGAGCAGTACTTC